Presented here are 2 T cell receptor beta chains from one specimen sequenced in a study of Ad26.COV2.S vaccination and SARS-CoV-2 variants. Treatment indicated: roughly 19 received Ad26.COV2.S at low or high dose, single or two shots; roughly five received placebo; per-sample allocation not given. Sampling happened 63 days after the first vaccine or placebo injection. The table came from immunoSEQ multiplex PCR; TCRdb's copy has only in-frame clones and leaves some out. The table has approximately 420,000 clones, 88% seen once. Specimen: peripheral blood, collected in a trial of Ad26.COV2.S vaccine versus placebo. The receptors originated from a person aged 18-60 years who received the Ad26.COV2.S COVID-19 vaccine or a placebo.

The genes are TRBV5-1 and TRBJ2-3; D might be TRBD1 or TRBD2, each matching 5 bases. Germline V CDR1 and CDR2: SGHRS, YFSETQ. Trimming pared 0 bases from V and 4 bases from J, leaving 15 bases between. The CDR3 consists of 16 residues. CDR3 amino acids: CASSLGDRKRADTQYF. The CDR3 DNA reads TGCGCCAGCAGCTTGGGGGACCGGAAGAGAGCAGATACGCAGTATTTT.

The CDR3 region has the DNA TGCGCCAGCAGTGAGTCGACAGGTTATCAGACCCAGTACTTC. Translation gives CASSESTGYQTQYF. The chain has TRBV10-2 and TRBJ2-5, with a tentative D call TRBD1 (6 bases). Germline V gene lookup returns CDR1 WSHSY and CDR2 SAAADI. This CDR3 spans 14 amino acids. V was clipped by 0 bases and J by 6 bases, with 11 bases between them.